The 7 T cell receptor beta chains presented below share a single source sample, sequenced in a study of T cell responses to AZD1222 COVID-19 vaccine listed by TCRdb under 2021. The time point label for this specimen denotes: about 28 days (+/-7) after the second vaccine dose. Library preparation employed the immunoSEQ multiplex PCR assay. Here the immuneACCESS table is served through TCRdb, limited to in-frame sequences with V and J called. Missing clones are a known gap in these copies; in checked studies unresolved V genes cover under half, and the rest lacks a known reason. The sample records fewer than 150,000 clones, around 89% of which are singletons. The ten largest account for over 9% of the sample. The starting material was peripheral blood, obtained 28 days after the second AZD1222 dose. These receptor sequences come from an adult who received the AZD1222 COVID-19 vaccine.

This clone has just a few counts. J is TRBJ1-1 and V is TRBV7-8; D is possibly TRBD1 (6 bases). Germline values: CDR1 SGHVS, CDR2 FQNEAQ. The CDR3 extends over 15 amino acids. The germline V and J ends were trimmed by 2 bases and 5 bases, with 15 bases remaining between them. This chain's CDR3 is CASSLLVGARTEAFF. CDR3 DNA: TGTGCCAGCAGCTTATTGGTGGGGGCTCGGACTGAAGCTTTCTTT.

The genes are TRBV5-1 and TRBJ2-7; tentative D call: TRBD1 (5 bases). The CDR3 has 14 amino acids. The V gene lost 4 bases and the J gene lost 0 bases, with 11 bases spanning the gap. Germline CDR1 SGHRS, CDR2 YFSETQ. The CDR3 region is CASSQTEYSYEQYF. DNA for the CDR3: TGCGCCAGCAGCCAGACAGAATACTCCTACGAGCAGTACTTC.

The chain couples TRBV7-9 to TRBJ2-5, with a possible D match to TRBD1 (5 bases). Germline V gives CDR1 SEHNR, CDR2 FQNEAQ (reference sequence). V was trimmed by 11 bases and J by 4 bases, leaving 14 bases between them. The CDR3 runs to 12 residues. This CDR3 is CAVRGRGETQYF. In DNA form, the CDR3 reads TGTGCCGTCCGAGGAAGGGGAGAGACCCAGTACTTC.

The chain combines TRBV28 with TRBJ2-2, with TRBD2 matching 8 bases. Per the germline V gene, CDR1 is MDHEN and CDR2 is SYDVKM. The V gene end was trimmed by 7 bases and the J gene end by 7 bases; junction bases not matched to a gene: 14. The CDR3 sequence is 16 residues long. This CDR3 is CASTPGGGLLGGELFF. The CDR3 bases are TGTGCCAGCACCCCGGGGGGGGGCCTATTGGGCGGGGAGCTGTTTTTT.

This chain links TRBV3-1 (or the pseudogene TRBV3-2) with TRBJ2-7; possible D gene TRBD2, 6 bases. This CDR3 is 15 amino acids long. Germline V gives CDR1 LGHDT, CDR2 YNNKEL (reference sequence). The germline V and J ends were trimmed by 1 base and 3 bases, with 13 bases remaining between them. The CDR3 region is CASSQGGLGSYEQYF. The DNA of the CDR3 is TGTGCCAGCAGCCAAGGGGGACTCGGAAGCTACGAGCAGTACTTC.

The chain carries TRBV10-2 and TRBJ1-1; D is undetermined. The CDR3 length is 13 residues. Germline loops: CDR1 WSHSY, CDR2 SAAADI. Trimming removed 2 bases from V and 5 bases from J, with 9 bases in between. The CDR3 nucleotides are TGCGCCAGCAGTGAGAGGTGGAGTACTGAAGCTTTCTTT. Protein sequence: CASSERWSTEAFF.

This clone was found once. This sequence joins TRBV19 and TRBJ2-7; 9 nucleotides line up with TRBD2. Losses at the gene ends were 4 bases for V and 4 bases for J; bases not matched to a gene: 8. CDR1 and CDR2 from the germline V gene are LNHDA and SQIVND (reference sequence). CDR3 length equals 15 residues. The CDR3 DNA reads as TGTGCCAGTAGTACCGGGACTAGCTCCCGGTACGAGCAGTACTTC. Protein sequence: CASSTGTSSRYEQYF.